This T cell receptor beta chain was identified in a study of blood T cell repertoires in COVID-19. About the research overall: Italy, Spain and the United States were the sources of the convalescent and acute COVID-19 samples. From T cells, B-cell-depleted T cells, or PBMCs came the material, which was cDNA or gDNA.

Per the original data handling: Counts of nucleated cells, estimated from reference gene primer amplification, were obtained. Here immunoSEQ multiplex PCR was the method, and the copy in TCRdb shows in-frame clones only, minus some. V, J and clone size derive from that table, while D and trimming were established from the DNA sequence. The data show around 220,000 clones, with 65% to 85% seen just once and around 9.3% held by the top ten. The V gene's germline CDR1 is MNHNY and CDR2 SVGAGI (reference sequence). The CDR3 has 14 amino acids. V dropped 6 bases and J dropped 8 bases, with 16 bases sitting between them.

This receptor was obtained from an elderly woman with acute or convalescent COVID-19. The specimen was peripheral blood. The V gene is TRBV6-6, the J gene TRBJ1-4, with D perhaps matching TRBD1 (5 bases). CDR3 nucleotides: TGTGCCAGCAGGGGGGGGGTAAGGTACGAAAAACTGTTTTTT. Translation: CASRGGVRYEKLFF.